One sample yielded the 29 T cell receptor beta chains listed below, sequenced in a study of technical replicates of blood from a few donors. The repertoire was sequenced with immunoSEQ multiplex PCR; TCRdb's copy has only in-frame clones and lacks some. Of more than 75,000 clones in the sample, approximately 94% are singletons; the top ten hold roughly 0.26%. Input material: T cells isolated from PBMCs. All receptors come from a human donor in good health.

This chain uses TRBV2 with TRBJ1-2, with D possibly matching TRBD1 (6 bases). The CDR3 runs to 12 residues. V gave up 7 bases and J gave up 3 bases, with 9 bases separating them. Germline values: CDR1 SNHLY, CDR2 FYNNEI. CDR3 amino acids: CASNGGHYGYTF. The DNA of the CDR3 is TGTGCCAGCAACGGGGGGCACTATGGCTACACCTTC.

This clone appeared once. The same CDR3 is also encoded by other DNA sequences in this sample. The chain is built from TRBV30 and TRBJ1-1; possibly TRBD1 for D (6 bases). Germline assignment: CDR1 GTSNPN and CDR2 SVGIG (reference sequence). The CDR3 spans 15 residues. V gave up 2 bases and J gave up 1 base, with 14 bases separating them. The CDR3 nucleotides read TGTGCCTGGAGTTTCAGGGGAAGGGGGAACACTGAAGCTTTCTTT. This codes for CAWSFRGRGNTEAFF.

V and J are TRBV7-6 and TRBJ1-5; no definite D call. Germline values: CDR1 SGHVS, CDR2 FNYEAQ. V lost 2 bases, J lost 5 bases, and 7 bases lay in between. The CDR3 spans 13 residues. CDR3 in amino acids: CASSLSPDQPQHF. Here the CDR3 DNA reads TGTGCCAGCAGCTTAAGCCCTGATCAGCCCCAGCATTTT.

This chain uses TRBV21-1 with TRBJ1-4; whether TRBD1, the table's D call, matches the DNA was not checked. TRBV21-1 is recorded as a pseudogene. This CDR3 contains 15 residues. The CDR3 nucleotides are TGTGCCAGCAACCTAGAGGCAGGGAAGGGTTTAAAACTGTTTTTT. This gives the protein CASNLEAGKGLKLFF.

The chain links TRBV28 to TRBJ2-5, with D possibly matching TRBD1 (5 bases). The V gene lost 2 bases and the J gene lost 1 base, with 5 bases spanning the gap. CDR3 length: 13 amino acids. The germline gives CDR1 MDHEN, CDR2 SYDVKM. The CDR3 spells CASSLGAQETQYF. For the CDR3, the DNA is TGTGCCAGCAGTTTAGGGGCCCAAGAGACCCAGTACTTC. The whole variable domain, remainder taken from reference TRBV28 and TRBJ2-5, is DVKVTQSSRYLVKRTGEKVFLECVQDMDHENMFWYRQDPGLGLRLIYFSYDVKMKEKGDIPEGYSVSREKKERFSLILESASTNQTSMYLCASSLGAQETQYFGPGTRLLVL.

The rearrangement joins TRBV6-6 to TRBJ1-1, with D perhaps TRBD1 (5 bases). This CDR3 region has 14 residues. In germline, CDR1 is MNHNY, CDR2 SVGAGI (reference sequence). Trimming took 0 bases from V and 4 from J, leaving 9 bases between them. The CDR3 nucleotides are TGTGCCAGCAGTTACTCCAGGGCCAGCACTGAAGCTTTCTTT. Translation gives CASSYSRASTEAFF.

This clone has only one observation. This chain uses TRBV6-1 with TRBJ2-1; 8 positions match TRBD1. Per germline, CDR1 MNHNS and CDR2 SASEGT. The CDR3 extends over 14 amino acids. The J segment lost 10 bases and the V segment lost 2 bases, leaving 7 bases of the junction unmatched. CDR3 residues: CASSEWTGQSEQFF. CDR3 DNA: TGTGCCAGCAGTGAATGGACAGGGCAGTCCGAGCAGTTCTTC.

The chain links TRBV28 to TRBJ1-2, with D possibly TRBD1 on 5 matching bases. V was clipped by 6 bases and J by 6 bases, with 11 bases between them. The CDR3 contains 12 residues. Germline values: CDR1 MDHEN, CDR2 SYDVKM. The DNA for the CDR3 is TGTGCCAGCAGGGAGGGGCGGGATGGCTACACCTTC. Its protein is CASREGRDGYTF.

This clone occurred once. V and J are TRBV27 and TRBJ1-5; D is perhaps TRBD1 (5 bases). Germline CDR1 MNHEY, CDR2 SMNVEV (reference sequence). The germline V and J ends were trimmed by 5 bases and 4 bases, with 9 bases remaining between them. The CDR3 is 13 amino acids. Here the CDR3 reads CASSVDNNQPQHF. The DNA of the CDR3 is TGTGCCAGCAGTGTGGACAATAATCAGCCCCAGCATTTT.

V and J are TRBV6-5 and TRBJ2-1, with a weak D call TRBD1 (6 bases). Germline CDR1 and CDR2: MNHEY and SVGAGI. With 5 bases removed from V and 0 bases from J, the gap between germline ends came to 11 bases. The CDR3 has 15 amino acids. DNA of the CDR3: TGTGCCAGCAGTCACCAGGGGAGCTCCTACAATGAGCAGTTCTTC. It translates to CASSHQGSSYNEQFF.

The gene calls are TRBV19 and TRBJ2-7; 9 nucleotides line up with TRBD1. The V and J ends lost 4 bases and 5 bases, in that order; junction bases with no gene match: 6. The CDR3 runs to 14 residues. Per the germline V gene, CDR1 is LNHDA and CDR2 is SQIVND (reference sequence). The CDR3: CASSNWGQGDEQYF. The CDR3 nucleotides are TGTGCCAGTAGTAATTGGGGACAGGGTGACGAGCAGTACTTC.

J is TRBJ2-1 and V is TRBV6-6; D is unclear. Germline CDR1 reads MNHNY; CDR2 reads SVGAGI (reference sequence). The CDR3 consists of 14 residues. Trimming cost V 8 bases and J 0 bases, with 11 bases left between them. In nucleotides, the CDR3 is TGTGCCAGCTGTACTTCGAGCTCCTACAATGAGCAGTTCTTC. As protein: CASCTSSSYNEQFF.

This CDR3 is CASSLSGTGRLEQYF. The CDR3 DNA reads TGTGCCAGCTCACTCTCCGGGACAGGTCGGCTCGAGCAGTACTTC. The rearrangement uses TRBV18 and TRBJ2-7; 8 nucleotides agree with TRBD1. The CDR3 loop spans 15 amino acids. Trimming took 4 bases from V and 6 from J; bases not matched to a gene: 11. CDR1 and CDR2 (germline): KGHSH, LQKENI.

This chain links TRBV5-6 with TRBJ1-5; no reliable D call. The germline V and J ends were trimmed by 4 bases and 0 bases, with 14 bases remaining between them. The CDR3 is 16 amino acids. CDR1 and CDR2 (germline): SGHDT, YYEEEE. The CDR3 DNA follows: TGTGCCAGCAGCGTCCTCGGGAGGTATAGCAATCAGCCCCAGCATTTT. It is translated as CASSVLGRYSNQPQHF. The full variable domain, its missing parts supplied by reference TRBV5-6 and TRBJ1-5, is DAGVTQSPTHLIKTRGQQVTLRCSPKSGHDTVSWYQQALGQGPQFIFQYYEEEERQRGNFPDRFSGHQFPNYSSELNVNALLLGDSALYLCASSVLGRYSNQPQHFGDGTRLSIL.

Only one count was recorded for this clone. The V call is TRBV27, the J call TRBJ1-6, with TRBD1 identical over 7 bases. Per germline, CDR1 MNHEY and CDR2 SMNVEV (reference sequence). J gave up 7 bases and V 5 bases, and 11 bases lay outside the gene matches. This CDR3 contains 16 residues. The CDR3: CASSAYGGQNNSPLHF. In DNA form, the CDR3 reads TGTGCCAGCAGTGCCTATGGGGGACAGAACAATTCACCCCTCCACTTT.

This chain links TRBV2 with TRBJ2-7; 7 bases map to TRBD2. CDR3 length: 14 amino acids. V lost 3 bases, J lost 3 bases, and 5 bases stayed unmatched. CDR1 and CDR2 (germline): SNHLY, FYNNEI. CDR3 coding DNA: TGTGCCAGCAGTGACGCGGGAGTCCGCTACGAGCAGTACTTC. Its protein product is CASSDAGVRYEQYF.

V gene TRBV6-4 combines with J gene TRBJ2-7, with 7 bases matching TRBD2. Germline assignment: CDR1 MRHNA and CDR2 SNTAGT. Germline trimming cut 6 bases from V and 0 bases from J; bases unmatched to any gene: 11. This CDR3 contains 16 residues. The CDR3 coding sequence is TGTGCCAGCAGCTCCGGATGGCGGGGGAGCTCCTACGAGCAGTACTTC. Its protein is CASSSGWRGSSYEQYF.

The rearrangement uses TRBV15 and TRBJ2-1; a weak D match, TRBD1 (6 bases). The V end was cut by 1 base, the J end by 6 bases, with 13 bases between. The CDR3 runs 15 residues. Germline lookup yields CDR1 LNHNV and CDR2 YYDKDF (reference sequence). CDR3 sequence: CATSRATGWSNEQFF. The CDR3 region has the DNA TGTGCCACCAGCAGAGCCACAGGGTGGTCCAATGAGCAGTTCTTC. The variable domain in full, completed from reference TRBV15 and TRBJ2-1, reads DAMVIQNPRYQVTQFGKPVTLSCSQTLNHNVMYWYQQKSSQAPKLLFHYYDKDFNNEADTPDNFQSRRPNTSFCFLDIRSPGLGDTAMYLCATSRATGWSNEQFFGPGTRLTVL.

The genes are TRBV5-4 and TRBJ1-6; 8 bases are a match to TRBD1. The CDR3 length is 14 residues. Unmatched junction bases numbered 4, after V lost 3 bases and J lost 8 bases. Germline V gene data show CDR1 as SGHNT and CDR2 as YYREEE (reference sequence). CDR3 amino acids: CASSSTGGDSPLHF. CDR3 DNA sequence: TGTGCCAGCAGCTCAACAGGGGGGGATTCACCCCTCCACTTT. Drawing the rest from reference TRBV5-4 and TRBJ1-6, the complete variable domain is ETGVTQSPTHLIKTRGQQVTLRCSSQSGHNTVSWYQQALGQGPQFIFQYYREEENGRGNFPPRFSGLQFPNYSSELNVNALELDDSALYLCASSSTGGDSPLHFGNGTRLTVT.

The V and J genes are TRBV19 and TRBJ1-4; tentatively, D is TRBD1 (6 bases). CDR1 and CDR2 from the germline V gene are LNHDA and SQIVND (reference sequence). The CDR3 runs 13 residues. The germline V and J ends were trimmed by 8 bases and 7 bases, with 14 bases remaining between them. The CDR3: CASHGAGVEKLFF. As DNA, the CDR3 is TGTGCCAGTCATGGGGCAGGGGTTGAAAAACTGTTTTTT.

The chain is built from TRBV28 and TRBJ2-5, with D tentatively TRBD1 (7 bases). This CDR3 has 12 amino acids. Trimming left V 9 bases short and J 5 bases short, with 13 bases between. Germline V gene sequence: CDR1 MDHEN, CDR2 SYDVKM. As DNA, the CDR3 is TGTGCCAGGAAGACAGGGAGGGAGACCCAGTACTTC. As protein: CARKTGRETQYF.

The chain has TRBV2 and TRBJ1-1; D is unresolved. The CDR3 runs 15 residues. The V end was cut by 2 bases, the J end by 1 base, with 11 bases between. The V gene's germline CDR1 is SNHLY and CDR2 FYNNEI. The DNA of the CDR3 is TGTGCCAGCAGTGAAATGGGCAGACAGAACACTGAAGCTTTCTTT. Translated, it gives CASSEMGRQNTEAFF.

This sequence joins TRBV6-1 and TRBJ1-4; TRBD1 aligns across 9 bases. The CDR3 is 15 amino acids. Germline V gene data show CDR1 as MNHNS and CDR2 as SASEGT. V shed 10 bases, J shed 5 bases, and the junction held 11 bases outside the gene matches. Here the CDR3 reads CATPLGGTGNEKLFF. The CDR3 nucleotides read TGTGCCACCCCCTTAGGCGGGACAGGGAATGAAAAACTGTTTTTT.

The V and J genes are TRBV2 and TRBJ2-1; no clear D. V was clipped by 7 bases and J by 6 bases, with 4 bases between them. The CDR3 is 10 amino acids. In germline, CDR1 is SNHLY, CDR2 FYNNEI. This CDR3 reads CASKSNEQFF. DNA of the CDR3: TGTGCCAGCAAGAGCAATGAGCAGTTCTTC.

The chain employs TRBV4-2 and TRBJ2-1; a possible D gene is TRBD2 (6 bases). Trimming cost V 1 base and J 8 bases, with 12 bases left between them. The germline V gene encodes CDR1 LGHNA and CDR2 YNFKEQ. The CDR3 is 14 residues long. The CDR3 DNA follows: TGTGCCAGCAGCCAAGTAACGGGAGAGGATGAGCAGTTCTTC. This encodes CASSQVTGEDEQFF.

This rearrangement joins TRBV6-5 to TRBJ2-7; maybe TRBD2 (6 bases). The CDR3 extends over 13 amino acids. CDR1 is MNHEY, CDR2 SVGAGI, per germline. Trimming left V 11 bases short and J 4 bases short, with 18 bases between. CDR3 protein: CAAARGKPYEQYF. CDR3 coding DNA: TGTGCCGCGGCCCGGGGGAAACCTTACGAGCAGTACTTC.

This rearrangement joins TRBV7-9 to TRBJ1-1; the match to TRBD1 covers 7 bases. CDR3 length: 14 residues. V lost 4 bases, J lost 5 bases, and 7 bases stayed unmatched. CDR1 is SEHNR, CDR2 FQNEAQ, per germline (reference sequence). CDR3 sequence: CASSSEGAGTEAFF. CDR3 nucleotides: TGTGCCAGCAGCTCCGAGGGGGCTGGTACTGAAGCTTTCTTT.

This chain connects TRBV28 to TRBJ1-2; TRBD1 matches at 7 bases. The V segment lost 6 bases and the J segment 3 bases; nucleotides outside the gene matches: 7. The CDR3 is made up of 14 amino acids. Germline V gene sequence: CDR1 MDHEN, CDR2 SYDVKM. Here the CDR3 reads CASSRIGGYYGYTF. In nucleotides, the CDR3 is TGTGCCAGCAGCCGCATAGGGGGCTACTATGGCTACACCTTC.

The genes are TRBV2 and TRBJ2-2; D may be TRBD1 (6 bases). CDR1 and CDR2 from the germline V gene are SNHLY and FYNNEI. This CDR3 is 14 amino acids long. V was shortened by 6 bases and J by 7 bases, with 15 bases between the two germline ends. The CDR3 DNA is TGTGCCAGCAGGGGAACCAGGGGTAACGGGGAGCTGTTTTTT. This sequence encodes CASRGTRGNGELFF.